This section outlines one T cell receptor (beta chain) sequence together with its context. Its antigen remains unidentified. No base quality values were provided; no much bigger clone lies one nucleotide off. This sample is drawn from a study of cytomegalovirus exposure and HLA in healthy donors (dated by TCRdb to the late 2010s). Study-wide context: An earlier analysis of some 550 of the donors reported approximately 290 Gb of sequence data and 100 million to 140 million unique TCR beta sequences from 150 million to 200 million T cells. Approximately 300 gigabases of sequencing data and 70 million to 100 million unique TCR sequences were included in an early release covering about 620 HLA-typed donors. Of the roughly 390 genotyped donors, approximately 80% fell in the genetic ancestry cluster associated with self-reported Caucasian donors. The study aimed to test whether signatures of past pathogen exposure could be identified by cataloging public T cell receptors. The study profiled the T cell repertoires of hundreds of subjects by immunosequencing and related them to cytomegalovirus serostatus. In addition to the first cohort of 650 to 800 subjects, a separate validation cohort of 130 or so different subjects was used. The study combined high-throughput TCR immunosequencing, statistical association of individual TCRs with disease status, and machine learning to predict cytomegalovirus infection status. To study patterns of TCR occurrence, a later analysis re-analyzed previously published TCR beta repertoires from around 700 donors and added high-resolution HLA genotyping. The later analysis used no new phenotypic data to find candidate immune exposures, relying instead on TCR beta sequences and their occurrence across donors. To decide whether each TCR beta V gene segment behaved as functional or pseudogenic, an earlier analysis of fewer than 750 of the donors relied on high-throughput TCR beta sequencing. Donor age, sex, ethnicity and CMV serostatus were compiled together with the repertoire data. A later genetic analysis took genome-wide SNP genotypes for 398 of the 666 donors and used that subset as a discovery cohort. All discovery cohort repertoires had been generated on a single sequencing platform. HLA typing covered class I and class II loci at four-digit resolution. The number of donors typed differed by locus, with about 629-630 for A, B, C, DRB1 and DQB1, 522 for DQA1, 600 to 610 for DPA1, and around 460 for DPB1. Five DR-DQ haplotypes were handled as single units for association and clustering because linkage in the cohort was strong. Among some 400 genotyped donors of the cohort, an average of around 240,000 unique TCR beta nucleotide sequences were sequenced per donor, roughly 20% of them non-productive. Results the study describes overall, beyond this receptor: Compared with equally common non-associated chains, HLA-associated TCR beta chains in a later analysis were more clonally expanded and had lower generation probabilities. The study gave a list of some 150 TCR beta chains associated with cytomegalovirus. Because HLA typing was unavailable for some donors at each locus, only the typed subset was used in association tests. Correlated functional status among segregating V segments might be attributable to linkage disequilibrium, but an unknown experimental factor could not be ruled out. The classifier was reported to diagnose cytomegalovirus status with high specificity and sensitivity in both the original cohort and the validation cohort. Compared with the roughly 710-donor mean, donors in an Asian-associated ancestry cluster had fewer N-insertions in productive TCRs, according to a later genetic analysis. In vitro tests confirmed that a few of the cytomegalovirus-associated TCR beta chains recognize cytomegalovirus antigens. While some public TCRs were present in many individuals, most TCR sequences turned up only very rarely across donors. Only TCR beta chains were sequenced in this cohort, and the absence of alpha or paired-chain data limited detectable features. V-gene and J-gene trimming of TCR beta chains was associated with a missense DCLRE1C variant in a later genetic analysis, and the association was replicated in an independent cohort. Immune exposure information for the cohort was limited to CMV serostatus. According to a later analysis, TCR association rates differed among HLA loci, with DRB1 alleles showing the most associated TCRs and HLA-C alleles showing the fewest. According to a later analysis, parvovirus B19, influenza, CMV and Epstein-Barr virus appeared linked to several top co-occurrence clusters. The authors suggested that the approach could potentially be extended to other disease states and immunological phenotypes. A further reported finding was that TCR beta sequences accurately predicted the HLA-A and HLA-B alleles for most subjects in the first cohort. Around 16 rarely observed V segments, including chromosome 9 orphons, were excluded from the earlier analysis of almost 600 of the donors because counts were too low. In an earlier analysis of fewer than 750 of the donors, most TCR beta V segments were observed in productive rearrangements about 87% or about 30% of the time, broadly matching IMGT annotations. When HLA alleles, especially DR and DQ, strongly co-occurred, TCR associations were difficult to assign to individual alleles. A cluster of highly shared sequence variants was judged likely to be a technical artifact of the sequencing pipeline. The 87-base-pair reads could not distinguish some IMGT-functional V segments, including TRBV6-2 and TRBV6-3, so those segments were excluded. A later analysis associated 16,951 TCR beta sequences with specific HLA alleles at a false discovery rate of 0.05. Sequencing depth was assumed to be roughly uniform across donors in the presence/absence analyses, though that assumption may not hold. A later analysis found that most CMV-associated TCR beta chains appeared HLA-restricted, with HLA associations seemingly driven largely by CMV exposure.

The CDR3 goes from the cysteine to the phenylalanine over 13 residues. Here the CDR3 DNA is all that survives: 39 bases in frame from base 1. As encoded in the germline V gene, CDR1 is SGHRS while CDR2 is YFSETQ. The germline V end is reduced by 4 bases and the J end by 10 bases; junction bases left unmatched: 10. The library was produced with the immunoSEQ multiplex PCR assay. A mixture of 60 forward primers for TCR Vbeta segments and 13 reverse primers for TCR Jbeta segments was used in the multiplex PCR. A multiplex PCR assay on genomic DNA amplified the CDR3 region of rearranged TCR beta genes. The amplified TCR beta libraries were sequenced on the Illumina HiSeq System as 87-base-pair reads. The authors processed their data as follows. A later analysis counted about 80 million unique TCR beta chains across the roughly 700 repertoires, and around 9.9 million of these chains were shared by at least two donors. To remove PCR and sequencing errors, raw reads were error-corrected and collapsed into unique sequences using a nearest-neighbor algorithm that merged closely related sequences. To assign V, D and J gene segments, CDR3 sequences were aligned to IMGT reference sequences. For a sequence to be retained, a match of at least six nucleotides to both a V gene segment and a J gene segment was required. A rearrangement was called productive if the CDR3 had no stop codons and remained in frame with V and J, and every other rearrangement was called non-productive. Following IMGT convention, CDR3 was defined as the stretch from the second conserved V-encoded cysteine to the conserved J-encoded phenylalanine. In an earlier analysis of roughly 610 of the donors, sequences lacking an unambiguous match to a single V gene segment were excluded. In an earlier analysis of approximately 590 of the donors, a V segment was called functional when productive rearrangements were above 56.7%, and segregating when the standard deviation between donors exceeded 5%. A statistical classification framework was built for diagnosing cytomegalovirus status from the catalog of TCR beta chain sequences. A later analysis assigned V and J genes by comparing TCR nucleotide sequences with IMGT/GENE-DB human TR gene sequences. The TCRdist pipeline was used in a later analysis to assign CDR3 sequences and most-parsimonious VDJ recombination scenarios. In a later analysis, every TCR beta chain was defined by the combination of its CDR3 amino acid sequence and its V-gene family, and reads without a unique V-gene family were dropped. To address suspected cross-contamination and a sequencing artifact, a later analysis removed several hundred highly shared, low-generation-probability nucleotide sequences. For each public chain, a later analysis derived a clonal expansion index from normalized ranks of inferred template counts within each repertoire. Generation probabilities in a later analysis came from a VDJ recombination model fitted to out-of-frame rearrangements, and those results were checked against IGoR. In a later analysis, hypergeometric tests were used to score TCR-TCR, TCR-HLA and TCR-CMV co-occurrence, with a repertoire-size bias correction applied to TCR pairs. A later analysis estimated false discovery rates by permuting HLA or CMV assignments 20 times. A later analysis grouped co-occurring TCRs with DBSCAN, adding TCRdist sequence similarity when clustering within HLA-allele-positive subsets. Repertoires with fewer than 30,000 or more than 120,000 public chains were left out of co-occurrence clustering, as were four to six repertoires with anomalous nucleotide sharing. TCRdb carries this immuneACCESS record with in-frame sequences only. Its versions omit some clonotypes, under half of them owing to an unresolved V gene in the studies checked, with the rest unexplained. The V and J calls and clone size are taken from that table; D and trimming were inferred from the DNA. Across this sample there are over 50,000 clones, with around 79% seen only once. Of the sample, around 2.5% falls within the top ten clones.

The cohort was made up of approximately 670 healthy bone marrow donors. Cohort members were all nominally healthy when sampled, although unrecorded immune exposures were likely present. The donor was CMV seronegative and was included in the group of about 400 seronegative cohort members. Each donor provided a peripheral blood sample, and peripheral blood mononuclear cells were used for TCR beta sequencing. Genomic DNA extraction from the blood cell samples was performed with the Qiagen DNeasy Blood Extraction Kit. The source of this sequence is a female donor in good health and CMV-seronegative. The chain uses TRBV5-1 and TRBJ1-2, with TRBD1 identical over 7 junction bases. Sequencing was done on a sample of PBMCs. The DNA reads as follows: TGCGCCAGCAGCCCGGGACAGCGGGAGGACTACACCTTC. Its translation reads: CASSPGQREDYTF.